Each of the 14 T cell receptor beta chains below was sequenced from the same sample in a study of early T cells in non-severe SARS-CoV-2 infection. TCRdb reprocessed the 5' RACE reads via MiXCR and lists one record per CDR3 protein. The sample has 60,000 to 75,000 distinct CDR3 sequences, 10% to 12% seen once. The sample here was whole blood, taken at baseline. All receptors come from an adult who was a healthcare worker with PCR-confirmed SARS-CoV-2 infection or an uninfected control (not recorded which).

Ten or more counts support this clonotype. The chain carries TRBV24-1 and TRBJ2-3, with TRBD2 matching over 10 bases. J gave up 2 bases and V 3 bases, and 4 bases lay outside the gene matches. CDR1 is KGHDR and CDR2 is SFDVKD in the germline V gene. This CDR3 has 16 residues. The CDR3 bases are TGTGCCACCAGTGATCGAGCGGGAGGGCTCACAGATACGCAGTATTTT. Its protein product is CATSDRAGGLTDTQYF.

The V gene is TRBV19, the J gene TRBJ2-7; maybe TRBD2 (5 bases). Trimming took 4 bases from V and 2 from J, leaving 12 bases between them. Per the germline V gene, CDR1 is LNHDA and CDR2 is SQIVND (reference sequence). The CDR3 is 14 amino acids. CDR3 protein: CASSTSEGTYEQYF. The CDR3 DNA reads TGTGCCAGTAGTACATCCGAGGGTACCTACGAGCAGTACTTC.

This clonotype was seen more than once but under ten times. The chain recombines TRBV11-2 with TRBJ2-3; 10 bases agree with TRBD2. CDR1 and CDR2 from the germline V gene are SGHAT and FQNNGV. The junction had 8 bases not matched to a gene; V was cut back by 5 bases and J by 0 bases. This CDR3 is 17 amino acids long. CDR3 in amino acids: CASSLGLADPSTDTQYF. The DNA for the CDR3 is TGTGCCAGCAGCCTCGGACTAGCGGACCCTAGCACAGATACGCAGTATTTT.

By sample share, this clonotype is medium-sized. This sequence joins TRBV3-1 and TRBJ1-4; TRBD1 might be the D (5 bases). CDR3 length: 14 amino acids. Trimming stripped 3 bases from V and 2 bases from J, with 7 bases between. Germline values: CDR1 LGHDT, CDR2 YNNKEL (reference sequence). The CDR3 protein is CASSQWDTNEKLFF. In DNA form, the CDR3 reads TGTGCCAGCAGCCAGTGGGACACTAATGAAAAACTGTTTTTT. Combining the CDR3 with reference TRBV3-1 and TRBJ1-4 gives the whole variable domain DTAVSQTPKYLVTQMGNDKSIKCEQNLGHDTMYWYKQDSKKFLKIMFSYNNKELIINETVPNRFSPKSPDKAHLNLHINSLELGDSAVYFCASSQWDTNEKLFFGSGTQLSVL.

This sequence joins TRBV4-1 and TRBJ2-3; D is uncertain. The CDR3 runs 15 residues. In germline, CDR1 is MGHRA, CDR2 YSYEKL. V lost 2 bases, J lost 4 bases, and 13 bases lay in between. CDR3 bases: TGCGCCAGCAGCCAACGATCTGGGCCAGCAGATACGCAGTATTTT. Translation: CASSQRSGPADTQYF.

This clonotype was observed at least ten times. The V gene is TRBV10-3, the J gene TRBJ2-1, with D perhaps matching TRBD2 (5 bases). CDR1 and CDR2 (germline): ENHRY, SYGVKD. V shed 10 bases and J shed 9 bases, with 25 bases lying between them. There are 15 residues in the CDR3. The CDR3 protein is CATYRSTTRGSEQFF. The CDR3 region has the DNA TGTGCCACCTACCGCTCCACTACTAGAGGGTCTGAGCAGTTCTTC.

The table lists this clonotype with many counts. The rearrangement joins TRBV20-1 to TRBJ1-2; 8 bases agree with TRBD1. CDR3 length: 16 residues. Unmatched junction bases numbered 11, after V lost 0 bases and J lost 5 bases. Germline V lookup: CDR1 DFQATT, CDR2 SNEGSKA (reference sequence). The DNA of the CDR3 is TGCAGTGCTAGAGACCAAAGAGGGACAGGCGGTTATGGCTACACCTTC. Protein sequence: CSARDQRGTGGYGYTF.

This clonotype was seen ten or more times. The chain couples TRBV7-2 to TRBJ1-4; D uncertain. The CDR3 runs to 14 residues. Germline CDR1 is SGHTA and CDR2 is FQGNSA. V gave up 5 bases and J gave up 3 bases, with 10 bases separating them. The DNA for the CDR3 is TGTGCCAGCAGCCAGACATTATCTAATGAAAAACTGTTTTTT. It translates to CASSQTLSNEKLFF.

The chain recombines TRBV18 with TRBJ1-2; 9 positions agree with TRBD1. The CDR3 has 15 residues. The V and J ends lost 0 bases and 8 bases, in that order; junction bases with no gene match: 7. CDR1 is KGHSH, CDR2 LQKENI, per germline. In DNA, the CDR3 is TGTGCCAGCTCACCACCCGGGACAGGGAGACGAGGCTACACCTTC. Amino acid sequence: CASSPPGTGRRGYTF.

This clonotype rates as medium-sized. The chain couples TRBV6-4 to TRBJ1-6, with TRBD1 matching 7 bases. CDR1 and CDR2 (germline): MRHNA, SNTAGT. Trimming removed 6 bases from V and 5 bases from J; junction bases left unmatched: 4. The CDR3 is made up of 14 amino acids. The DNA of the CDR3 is TGTGCCAGCAGAGAAGACAGGGATAATTCACCCCTCCACTTT. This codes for CASREDRDNSPLHF.

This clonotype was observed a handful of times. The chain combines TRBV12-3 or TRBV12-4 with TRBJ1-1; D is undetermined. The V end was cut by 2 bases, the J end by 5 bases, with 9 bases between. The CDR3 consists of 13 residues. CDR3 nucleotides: TGTGCCAGCAGTTTACTTGGGGATACTGAAGCTTTCTTT. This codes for CASSLLGDTEAFF.

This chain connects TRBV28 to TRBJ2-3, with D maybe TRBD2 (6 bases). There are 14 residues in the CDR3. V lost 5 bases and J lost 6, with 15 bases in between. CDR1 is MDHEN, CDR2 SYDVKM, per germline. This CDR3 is CASSQTSEADTQYF. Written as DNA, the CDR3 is TGTGCCAGCAGTCAGACTAGTGAGGCGGATACGCAGTATTTT.

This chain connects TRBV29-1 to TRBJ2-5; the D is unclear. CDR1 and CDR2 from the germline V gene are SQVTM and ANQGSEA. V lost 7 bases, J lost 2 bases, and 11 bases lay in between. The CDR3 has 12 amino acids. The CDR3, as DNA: TGCAGCGCCGCCGGGTTTCAAGAGACCCAGTACTTC. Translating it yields CSAAGFQETQYF.

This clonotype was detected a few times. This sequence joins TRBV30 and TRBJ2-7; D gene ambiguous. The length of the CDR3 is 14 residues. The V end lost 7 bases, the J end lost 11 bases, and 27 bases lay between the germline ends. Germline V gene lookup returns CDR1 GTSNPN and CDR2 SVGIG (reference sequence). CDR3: CASIAQKGINREYF. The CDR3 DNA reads TGTGCCTCCATCGCCCAAAAAGGAATTAATCGGGAGTACTTC.